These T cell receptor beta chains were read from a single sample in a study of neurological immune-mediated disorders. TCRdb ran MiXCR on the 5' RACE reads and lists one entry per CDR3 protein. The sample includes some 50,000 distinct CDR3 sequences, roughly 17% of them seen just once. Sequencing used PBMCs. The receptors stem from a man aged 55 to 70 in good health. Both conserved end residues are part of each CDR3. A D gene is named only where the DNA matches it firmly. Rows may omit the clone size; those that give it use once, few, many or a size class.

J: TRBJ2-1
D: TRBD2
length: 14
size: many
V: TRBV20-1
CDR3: CSAIAGSSYNEQFF

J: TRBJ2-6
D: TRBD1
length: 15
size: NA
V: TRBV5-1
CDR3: CASSQGTEGVNVLTF

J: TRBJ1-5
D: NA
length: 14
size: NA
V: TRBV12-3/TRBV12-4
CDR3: CASRPGRGNQPQHF

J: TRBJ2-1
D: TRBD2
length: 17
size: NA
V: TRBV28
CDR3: CASSSQGLAGVGNEQFF

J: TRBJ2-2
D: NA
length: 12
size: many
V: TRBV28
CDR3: CASSLFPGELFF

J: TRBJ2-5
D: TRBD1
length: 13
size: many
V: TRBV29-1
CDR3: CSVGQGNQETQYF

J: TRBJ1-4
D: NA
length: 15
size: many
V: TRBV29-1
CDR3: CSVEWTFGTNEKLFF

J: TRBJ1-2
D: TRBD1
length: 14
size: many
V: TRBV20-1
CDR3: CSARDPDRAYGYTF

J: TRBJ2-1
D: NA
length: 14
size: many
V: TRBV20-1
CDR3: CSARDISGNNEQFF

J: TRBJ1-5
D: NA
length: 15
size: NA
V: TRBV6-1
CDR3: CASSDSTWLGQPQHF

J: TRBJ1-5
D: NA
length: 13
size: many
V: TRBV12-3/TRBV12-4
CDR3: CASSFSGMEPQHF

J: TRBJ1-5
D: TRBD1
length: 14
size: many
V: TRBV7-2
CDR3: CASSRQGAGQPQHF

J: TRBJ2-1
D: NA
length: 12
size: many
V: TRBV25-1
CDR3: CASSSFRTEQFF

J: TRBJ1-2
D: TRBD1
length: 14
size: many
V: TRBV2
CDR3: CASSKGTGNYGYTF

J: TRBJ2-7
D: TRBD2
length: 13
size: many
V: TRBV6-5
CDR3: CASRPSGTYEQYF

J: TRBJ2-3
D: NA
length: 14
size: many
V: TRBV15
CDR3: CATRGGEREDTQYF

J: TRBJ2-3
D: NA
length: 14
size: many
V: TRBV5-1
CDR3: CASSSPGSTDTQYF

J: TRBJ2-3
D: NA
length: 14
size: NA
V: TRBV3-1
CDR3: CASCQAGRADTQYF

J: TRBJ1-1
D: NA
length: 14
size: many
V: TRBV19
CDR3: CASSIGELNTEAFF

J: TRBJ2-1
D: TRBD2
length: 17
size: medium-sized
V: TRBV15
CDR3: CATSRDPGLAGGYEQFF

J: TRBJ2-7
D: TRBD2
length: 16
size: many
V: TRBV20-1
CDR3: CSARDGALAGGDEQYF

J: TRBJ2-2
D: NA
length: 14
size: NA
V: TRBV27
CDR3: CASSPGDGTGELFF

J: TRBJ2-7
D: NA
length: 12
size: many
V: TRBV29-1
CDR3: CSAWGASYEQYF

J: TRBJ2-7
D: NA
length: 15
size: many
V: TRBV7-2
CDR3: CASSLGPGSAYEQYF

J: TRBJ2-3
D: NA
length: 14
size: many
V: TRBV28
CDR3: CASSLWASENTQYF

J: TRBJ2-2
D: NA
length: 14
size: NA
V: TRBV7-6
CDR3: CASSLGLSHGELFF

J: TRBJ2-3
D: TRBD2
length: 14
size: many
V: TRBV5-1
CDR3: CASSPGLATDTQYF

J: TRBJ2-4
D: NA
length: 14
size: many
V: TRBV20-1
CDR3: CSARAGQGLVIQYF

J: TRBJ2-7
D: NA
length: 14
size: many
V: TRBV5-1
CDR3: CASSLETYSREQYF

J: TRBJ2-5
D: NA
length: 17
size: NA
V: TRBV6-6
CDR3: CASSYFGAAGAQETQYF

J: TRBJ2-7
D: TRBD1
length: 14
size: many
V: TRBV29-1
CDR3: CSVDITGGSYEQYF

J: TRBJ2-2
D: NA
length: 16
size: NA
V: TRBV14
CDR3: CASSQVGGTISGELFF

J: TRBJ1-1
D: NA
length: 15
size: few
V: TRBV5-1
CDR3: CASSLLGWKDTEAFF

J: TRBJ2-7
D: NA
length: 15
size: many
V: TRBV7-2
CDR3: CASSLWHTGSYEQYF

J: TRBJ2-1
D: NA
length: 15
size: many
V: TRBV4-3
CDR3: CASSQLTSYYNEQFF

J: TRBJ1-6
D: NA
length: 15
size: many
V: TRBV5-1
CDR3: CASSSSGSYNSPLHF